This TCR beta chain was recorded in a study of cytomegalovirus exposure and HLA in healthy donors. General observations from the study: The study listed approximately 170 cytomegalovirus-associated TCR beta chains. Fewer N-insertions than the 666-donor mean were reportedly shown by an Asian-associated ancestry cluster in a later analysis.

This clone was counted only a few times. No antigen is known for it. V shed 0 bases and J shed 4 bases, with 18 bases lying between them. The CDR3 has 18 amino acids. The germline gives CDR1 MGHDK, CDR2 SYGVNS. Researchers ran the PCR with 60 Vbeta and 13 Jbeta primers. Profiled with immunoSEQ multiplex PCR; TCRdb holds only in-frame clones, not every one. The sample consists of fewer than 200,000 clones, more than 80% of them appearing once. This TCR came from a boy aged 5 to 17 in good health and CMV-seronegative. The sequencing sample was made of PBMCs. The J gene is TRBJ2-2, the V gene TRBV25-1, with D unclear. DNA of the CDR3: TGTGCCAGCAGTGAATATCGGGTGAACCCGAGAAGCACCGGGGAGCTGTTTTTT. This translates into CASSEYRVNPRSTGELFF.